This is a list of T cell receptor beta chains from one sample in a study of vaccination effects on CD4 cells after COVID-19. Antigen specificity for these receptors is unknown. Profiled with immunoSEQ multiplex PCR; TCRdb holds only in-frame clones, not every one. The sample yields approximately 29,000 clones, about 69% seen once. The sequencing here drew on CD4+ T cells from PBMCs cultured with a peptide pool, taken before COVID-19 vaccination. All receptors come from a human donor who had a prior SARS-CoV-2 infection. CDR3s include the opening cysteine and the closing phenylalanine or tryptophan. A D gene is named only where the DNA matches it firmly. Clone sizes are given selectively: once, few, many, or a class where the clone is expanded.

j_gene: TRBJ2-1; abundance: .; d_gene: TRBD2; v_gene: TRBV24-1; CDR3nt: TGTGCCACCAGTGATAGCGGGGCGATTGACTACAATGAGCAGTTCTTC; CDR3aa: CATSDSGAIDYNEQFF
j_gene: TRBJ2-2; abundance: .; d_gene: .; v_gene: TRBV9; CDR3nt: TGTGCCAGCAGCGTTTCGGTAAACACCGGGGAGCTGTTTTTT; CDR3aa: CASSVSVNTGELFF
j_gene: TRBJ1-1; abundance: .; d_gene: .; v_gene: TRBV15; CDR3nt: TGTGCCACCAGCAGAGCTTTGGGAGAGAACACTGAAGCTTTCTTT; CDR3aa: CATSRALGENTEAFF
j_gene: TRBJ2-3; abundance: .; d_gene: .; v_gene: TRBV7-3; CDR3nt: TGTGCCAGCAGCTTAAATGCGATAGATACGCAGTATTTT; CDR3aa: CASSLNAIDTQYF
j_gene: TRBJ2-2; abundance: .; d_gene: TRBD2; v_gene: TRBV30; CDR3nt: TGTGCCTGGAGAAATCTAGCGGTTTACACCGGGGAGCTGTTTTTT; CDR3aa: CAWRNLAVYTGELFF
j_gene: TRBJ1-2; abundance: .; d_gene: TRBD1; v_gene: TRBV2; CDR3nt: TGTGCCAGCAGCGGGGAGCAGGGGGCGGGCTATGGCTACACCTTC; CDR3aa: CASSGEQGAGYGYTF
j_gene: TRBJ1-1; abundance: once; d_gene: .; v_gene: TRBV18; CDR3nt: TGTGCCAGCTCACCGCAGGGGCCTAGCACTGAAGCTTTCTTT; CDR3aa: CASSPQGPSTEAFF
j_gene: TRBJ2-1; abundance: .; d_gene: .; v_gene: TRBV3-1/TRBV3-2; CDR3nt: TGTGCCAGCAGCCTTACTAGAAGTGGCGCTGAGCAGTTCTTC; CDR3aa: CASSLTRSGAEQFF
j_gene: TRBJ1-5; abundance: .; d_gene: TRBD1; v_gene: TRBV2; CDR3nt: TGTGCCAGCAGTGCCAGGGGGGATCAGCCCCAGCATTTT; CDR3aa: CASSARGDQPQHF
j_gene: TRBJ1-3; abundance: .; d_gene: .; v_gene: TRBV7-2; CDR3nt: TGTGCCAGCAGCTTAGGTTTGCCCGGAAACACCATATATTTT; CDR3aa: CASSLGLPGNTIYF
j_gene: TRBJ2-4; abundance: once; d_gene: TRBD1; v_gene: TRBV19; CDR3nt: TGTGCCAGTATTGACAGGGTAGGGGCCAAAAACATTCAGTACTTC; CDR3aa: CASIDRVGAKNIQYF
j_gene: TRBJ1-2; abundance: .; d_gene: .; v_gene: TRBV19; CDR3nt: TGTGCCAGTAGCCCCGTGACCAGGGTTAATGGCTACACCTTC; CDR3aa: CASSPVTRVNGYTF
j_gene: TRBJ2-1; abundance: .; d_gene: .; v_gene: TRBV5-1; CDR3nt: TGCGCCAGCAGCTTACAGGGAATAAATGAGCAGTTCTTC; CDR3aa: CASSLQGINEQFF
j_gene: TRBJ1-5; abundance: .; d_gene: .; v_gene: TRBV2; CDR3nt: TGTGCCAGCGACGGGGGACATGGGCAGCCCCAGCATTTT; CDR3aa: CASDGGHGQPQHF
j_gene: TRBJ1-1; abundance: .; d_gene: .; v_gene: TRBV5-1; CDR3nt: TGCGCCAGCAGCTTGGAAGGGGCAGTTAACACTGAAGCTTTCTTT; CDR3aa: CASSLEGAVNTEAFF
j_gene: TRBJ1-2; abundance: .; d_gene: .; v_gene: TRBV6-5; CDR3nt: TGTGCCAGCAGTTACAGGGGGACCGCGGGTGGCTACACCTTC; CDR3aa: CASSYRGTAGGYTF
j_gene: TRBJ2-2; abundance: .; d_gene: TRBD2; v_gene: TRBV7-3; CDR3nt: TGTGCCAGCAGCCGTCTCCTAGCGGGGGGGGCTGGGGAGCTGTTTTTT; CDR3aa: CASSRLLAGGAGELFF
j_gene: TRBJ2-7; abundance: .; d_gene: .; v_gene: TRBV7-3; CDR3nt: TGTGCCAGCAGCTTAAACGGCGGGAAGCACAACGAGCAGTACTTC; CDR3aa: CASSLNGGKHNEQYF
j_gene: TRBJ1-6; abundance: .; d_gene: .; v_gene: TRBV4-2; CDR3nt: TGTGCCAGCAGCCAAGAGCTGGGTTCGTCACCCCTCCACTTT; CDR3aa: CASSQELGSSPLHF
j_gene: TRBJ2-7; abundance: .; d_gene: TRBD1; v_gene: TRBV5-5; CDR3nt: TGTGCCAGCAGCCTCCGGGACAGCTCCTACGAGCAGTACTTC; CDR3aa: CASSLRDSSYEQYF
j_gene: TRBJ2-3; abundance: hyperexpanded; d_gene: .; v_gene: TRBV30; CDR3nt: TGTGCCTGGAGTGTAAGTTCGCGGATGGCGCAGTATTTT; CDR3aa: CAWSVSSRMAQYF
j_gene: TRBJ2-3; abundance: .; d_gene: .; v_gene: TRBV6-5; CDR3nt: TGTGCCAGCAACGGGGGCGCAGATACGCAGTATTTT; CDR3aa: CASNGGADTQYF
j_gene: TRBJ2-7; abundance: .; d_gene: .; v_gene: TRBV6-6; CDR3nt: TGTGCCAGCAGTTACTCAATTGGACTTTTCCCAGACTTC; CDR3aa: CASSYSIGLFPDF
j_gene: TRBJ1-2; abundance: .; d_gene: TRBD1; v_gene: TRBV7-2; CDR3nt: TGTGCCAGCAGCCCGAGGACAGGGGGGAGGTATGGCTACACCTTC; CDR3aa: CASSPRTGGRYGYTF
j_gene: TRBJ1-1; abundance: .; d_gene: .; v_gene: TRBV28; CDR3nt: TGTGCCAGCAGTTCGGTGAGGGGCACTGAAGCTTTCTTT; CDR3aa: CASSSVRGTEAFF
j_gene: TRBJ2-2; abundance: few; d_gene: .; v_gene: TRBV6-4; CDR3nt: TGTGCCAGCAGGGATTGCGACCTAGCCGCCCCCGGGGAGCTGTTTTTT; CDR3aa: CASRDCDLAAPGELFF
j_gene: TRBJ2-5; abundance: once; d_gene: .; v_gene: TRBV3-1/TRBV3-2; CDR3nt: TGTGCCAGCAGCCAAGCCCGAGAGACCCAGTACTTC; CDR3aa: CASSQARETQYF
j_gene: TRBJ2-1; abundance: .; d_gene: TRBD2; v_gene: TRBV18; CDR3nt: TGTGCCAGCGCCAGTTCCGCGGGAGTTGGGGATGAGCAGTTCTTC; CDR3aa: CASASSAGVGDEQFF
j_gene: TRBJ2-5; abundance: .; d_gene: TRBD1; v_gene: TRBV5-1; CDR3nt: TGCGCCAGCAGCTCTACAGGGGGCAGGGAGACCCAGTACTTC; CDR3aa: CASSSTGGRETQYF
j_gene: TRBJ2-5; abundance: few; d_gene: .; v_gene: TRBV21-1; CDR3nt: TGTGCCAGCAGGAAAGGGGCAGGGGGACTCCAAGAGACCCAGTACTTC; CDR3aa: CASRKGAGGLQETQYF
j_gene: TRBJ2-3; abundance: once; d_gene: TRBD2; v_gene: TRBV30; CDR3nt: TGTGCCTGGAGCCTACTAGCGGGGACCGCAGATACGCAGTATTTT; CDR3aa: CAWSLLAGTADTQYF
j_gene: TRBJ2-5; abundance: .; d_gene: .; v_gene: TRBV20-1; CDR3nt: TGCAGTGCTAGTGATCCAGCCAAGCCTCAAGAGACCCAGTACTTC; CDR3aa: CSASDPAKPQETQYF
j_gene: TRBJ1-1; abundance: .; d_gene: .; v_gene: TRBV5-1; CDR3nt: TGCGCCAGCAGCCCTATCCTGGGGAGGACTGAAGCTTTCTTT; CDR3aa: CASSPILGRTEAFF
j_gene: TRBJ1-1; abundance: .; d_gene: .; v_gene: TRBV9; CDR3nt: TGTGCCAGCAGCCTCCATTACATGAACACTGAAGCTTTCTTT; CDR3aa: CASSLHYMNTEAFF
j_gene: TRBJ1-5; abundance: .; d_gene: .; v_gene: TRBV21-1; CDR3nt: TGTGCCAGCAGCAAAGTCCTTAAGGCCGGGGGCTGTGGGATCGCGAGTAGCAATCAGCCCCAGCATTTT; CDR3aa: CASSKVLKAGGCGIASSNQPQHF
j_gene: TRBJ2-2; abundance: .; d_gene: .; v_gene: TRBV12-3/TRBV12-4; CDR3nt: TGTGCCAGCAGTTTCCTGGGGGAGCTGTTTTTT; CDR3aa: CASSFLGELFF
j_gene: TRBJ2-7; abundance: .; d_gene: TRBD2; v_gene: TRBV6-5; CDR3nt: TGTGCCAGCAGTATGGGGGGGACCACCTACGAGCAGTACTTC; CDR3aa: CASSMGGTTYEQYF
j_gene: TRBJ1-4; abundance: .; d_gene: .; v_gene: TRBV7-2; CDR3nt: TGTGCCAGCAGCCTAATGGGCTCCAATGAAAAACTGTTTTTT; CDR3aa: CASSLMGSNEKLFF
j_gene: TRBJ1-4; abundance: .; d_gene: TRBD1; v_gene: TRBV5-1; CDR3nt: TGCGCCAGCACGACAGGGGGCGATGAAAAACTGTTTTTT; CDR3aa: CASTTGGDEKLFF
j_gene: TRBJ2-6; abundance: once; d_gene: .; v_gene: TRBV7-9; CDR3nt: TGTGCCAGCAGCATTTCATGGGGGAAGGGTAGTGCCAACGTCCTGACTTTC; CDR3aa: CASSISWGKGSANVLTF
j_gene: TRBJ1-3; abundance: .; d_gene: .; v_gene: TRBV18; CDR3nt: TGTGCCAGCTCACCACCGGCCGCCAGAAACACCATATATTTT; CDR3aa: CASSPPAARNTIYF
j_gene: TRBJ1-6; abundance: few; d_gene: .; v_gene: TRBV6-1; CDR3nt: TGTGCCAGCAGTGAAACCGGCATCTTTTTGGGTTCTTCTTCACCCCTCCACTTT; CDR3aa: CASSETGIFLGSSSPLHF
j_gene: TRBJ2-3; abundance: .; d_gene: .; v_gene: TRBV2; CDR3nt: TGTGCCAGCAGGGTTGTGGGGGATACGCAGTATTTT; CDR3aa: CASRVVGDTQYF
j_gene: TRBJ1-1; abundance: .; d_gene: .; v_gene: TRBV2; CDR3nt: TGTGCCACCGTCCGAGCCGTGAACACTGAAGCTTTCTTT; CDR3aa: CATVRAVNTEAFF
j_gene: TRBJ2-2; abundance: .; d_gene: .; v_gene: TRBV9; CDR3nt: TGTGCCAGCAGCTTGTTGATAAACACCGGGGAGCTGTTTTTT; CDR3aa: CASSLLINTGELFF
j_gene: TRBJ1-5; abundance: few; d_gene: TRBD1; v_gene: TRBV18; CDR3nt: TGTGCCAGCTCACTAGACAGGGTTCCTGCTCAGCCCCAGCATTTT; CDR3aa: CASSLDRVPAQPQHF
j_gene: TRBJ1-5; abundance: .; d_gene: TRBD1; v_gene: TRBV20-1; CDR3nt: TGCAGTGCTGGTGCCACCGGGACAGGGGAGGAGCAGCCCCAGCATTTT; CDR3aa: CSAGATGTGEEQPQHF
j_gene: TRBJ1-1; abundance: few; d_gene: .; v_gene: TRBV18; CDR3nt: TGTGCCAGCTCACCAAATCAACAGATTAACACTGAAGCTTTCTTT; CDR3aa: CASSPNQQINTEAFF
j_gene: TRBJ2-7; abundance: .; d_gene: .; v_gene: TRBV7-9; CDR3nt: TGTGCCAGCACCCACACAGGGGGGGGCGGGTACGAGCAGTACTTC; CDR3aa: CASTHTGGGGYEQYF
j_gene: TRBJ2-7; abundance: once; d_gene: .; v_gene: TRBV3-1/TRBV3-2; CDR3nt: TGTGCCAGCAGCCAACCTAACACTGGGGCCGTCTACGAGCAGTACTTC; CDR3aa: CASSQPNTGAVYEQYF
j_gene: TRBJ2-7; abundance: .; d_gene: .; v_gene: TRBV12-3/TRBV12-4; CDR3nt: TGTGCCAGCAGTCTACAGGGGGGGTACGAGCAGTACTTC; CDR3aa: CASSLQGGYEQYF
j_gene: TRBJ2-5; abundance: .; d_gene: .; v_gene: TRBV11-3; CDR3nt: TGTGCCAGCAGCCCAAACATAGAAGAGACCCAGTACTTC; CDR3aa: CASSPNIEETQYF
j_gene: TRBJ2-1; abundance: .; d_gene: .; v_gene: TRBV7-3; CDR3nt: TGTGCCAGCAGCTTAAGAGGCGGGACAGTGAGTTACAATGAGCAGTTCTTC; CDR3aa: CASSLRGGTVSYNEQFF